This T cell receptor beta chain comes out of a study of shared clonotypes between healthy human individuals. Looking at the study overall: A couple of women and three men aged 18 to 49 made up the donors.

This clone was counted between two and nine times. Its antigen is undetermined. The germline V and J ends were trimmed by 5 bases and 5 bases, with 15 bases remaining between them. The germline CDR1 and CDR2 sequences are SGHTA and FQGNSA. The CDR3 covers 14 residues. Study conclusions and caveats: In this cohort, only blood was sampled, and tissue repertoires likely differ.

An even split of each subset's genomic DNA across several immunoSEQ plates was performed. Sequencing used immunoSEQ multiplex PCR; TCRdb keeps in-frame clones, though not all of them. The data contain about half a million clones, about 72% of them singletons. Input material: PBMCs. This TCR came from a middle-aged woman in good health. Some clones in this sample may be carry-over from other donors' samples. V usage is TRBV7-2 and J usage is TRBJ2-5, with D perhaps TRBD1 or TRBD2 (6 bases each). The DNA for the CDR3 is TGTGCCAGCAGCCTAAGGGGGGTGTCTGAGACCCAGTACTTC. Translating it yields CASSLRGVSETQYF.